The 9 T cell receptor beta chains listed next were all sequenced from one sample in a study of cytomegalovirus exposure and HLA in healthy donors. PCR involved 60 Vbeta and 13 Jbeta primers. Some clones are missing from TCRdb's copy, which holds only in-frame ones; the method was immunoSEQ multiplex PCR. The sample records roughly 110,000 clones, 75% being singletons. Sequenced material: PBMCs. The receptors here all came from a man aged 35 to 55 in good health and CMV-seronegative.

The chain uses TRBV5-6 and TRBJ1-2, with unresolved D. With 2 bases removed from V and 3 bases from J, the gap between germline ends came to 5 bases. CDR3 size: 12 residues. In germline, CDR1 is SGHDT, CDR2 YYEEEE. The CDR3 DNA follows: TGTGCCAGCAGCTTTCGGGACTATGGCTACACCTTC. Translating it yields CASSFRDYGYTF.

The rearrangement links TRBV9 to TRBJ2-5; 7 bases map to TRBD2. The germline V gene has CDR1 SGDLS and CDR2 YYNGEE. This CDR3 is built from 14 residues. Trimming at V came to 0 bases and at J to 4 bases, leaving 3 bases not matched to a gene. The CDR3 protein is CASSVAGGLETQYF. CDR3 bases: TGTGCCAGCAGCGTAGCGGGGGGTTTAGAGACCCAGTACTTC. Full variable domain (missing parts from reference TRBV9 and TRBJ2-5): DSGVTQTPKHLITATGQRVTLRCSPRSGDLSVYWYQQSLDQGLQFLIQYYNGEERAKGNILERFSAQQFPDLHSELNLSSLELGDSALYFCASSVAGGLETQYFGPGTRLLVL.

The chain combines TRBV4-2 with TRBJ2-3; 8 bases fit TRBD1. This CDR3 spans 15 amino acids. V shed 4 bases, J shed 3 bases, and the junction held 6 bases outside the gene matches. CDR1 is LGHNA, CDR2 YNFKEQ, per germline. Here the CDR3 reads CASSRRTGTTDTQYF. As DNA, the CDR3 is TGTGCCAGCAGCCGGCGGACAGGGACTACAGATACGCAGTATTTT.

This chain connects TRBV5-6 to TRBJ1-2; 10 nucleotides match TRBD1. CDR3 size: 14 residues. Germline loops: CDR1 SGHDT, CDR2 YYEEEE. Unmatched junction bases numbered 8, after V lost 5 bases and J lost 7 bases. CDR3 sequence (DNA): TGTGCCAGCAGGTCGACAGGGGGCGCGGGTGGCTACACCTTC. Protein product: CASRSTGGAGGYTF.

The chain employs TRBV25-1 and TRBJ2-5, with D perhaps TRBD1 (5 bases). V was shortened by 1 base and J by 4 bases, with 10 bases between the two germline ends. CDR3 length: 14 residues. Germline lookup yields CDR1 MGHDK and CDR2 SYGVNS. The CDR3 DNA reads as TGTGCCAGCAGTGAATTCGCAGGGCGAGAGACCCAGTACTTC. Its protein is CASSEFAGRETQYF.

This clone was counted between two and nine times. V is TRBV18 and J is TRBJ1-2; no clear D gene. V lost 3 bases and J lost 4, with 21 bases in between. The germline gives CDR1 KGHSH, CDR2 LQKENI. This CDR3 comprises 17 residues. Written as DNA, the CDR3 is TGTGCCAGCTCACCTACCGCTATTTCGGCGGCTGTCTATGGCTACACCTTC. This gives the protein CASSPTAISAAVYGYTF.

V and J are TRBV9 and TRBJ1-6; D is uncertain. This CDR3 region has 13 residues. V lost 2 bases and J lost 7, with 7 bases in between. The germline V gene encodes CDR1 SGDLS and CDR2 YYNGEE. In DNA form, the CDR3 reads TGTGCCAGCAGCGTGGAACAGAATTCACCCCTCCACTTT. It specifies CASSVEQNSPLHF.

The chain has TRBV6-1 and TRBJ2-5; D is perhaps TRBD1 (5 bases). The CDR3 totals 15 residues. V shed 8 bases and J shed 5 bases, with 21 bases lying between them. Germline lookup yields CDR1 MNHNS and CDR2 SASEGT. The CDR3 region has the DNA TGTGCCAGCTCGAATCTCAGGACACAAGCGGAGACCCAGTACTTC. Translation gives CASSNLRTQAETQYF.

On this clone itself: At one boundary the junction diverges from the germline segment, which might be a read error. The chain combines TRBV9 with TRBJ1-4; D unresolved. The CDR3 length is 16 residues. Germline-derived CDR1 and CDR2 are SGDLS and YYNGEE. The CDR3 is CASSLAPGGNSRARCF. For the CDR3, the DNA is TGTGCCAGCAGCCTAGCCCCGGGAGGCAACTCCCGCGCCAGATGTTTT. The whole variable domain, remainder taken from reference TRBV9 and TRBJ1-4, is DSGVTQTPKHLITATGQRVTLRCSPRSGDLSVYWYQQSLDQGLQFLIQYYNGEERAKGNILERFSAQQFPDLHSELNLSSLELGDSALYFCASSLAPGGNSRARCFGSGTQLSVL.